The TCR beta chain under discussion was sequenced for a study of blood T cell repertoires in COVID-19. Study at large: PBMCs, B-cell-depleted T cells, or T cells were the source of the cDNA or gDNA that made up the material.

Some clones are missing from TCRdb's copy, which holds only in-frame ones; the method was immunoSEQ multiplex PCR. Of 150,000 to 200,000 clones listed, around 90% were seen once; the top ten hold just under 4%. This CDR3 contains 16 residues. Unmatched junction bases numbered 7, after V lost 3 bases and J lost 9 bases. Germline CDR1 is MDHEN and CDR2 is SYDVKM. This TCR was sampled from a woman aged 55 to 70 who had recovered from COVID-19. J is TRBJ2-1 and V is TRBV28; 14 bases fit TRBD2. Sequenced input: peripheral blood. The CDR3, as DNA: TGTGCCAGCAGTTTGCAGACTAGCGGGGGGGCCTTTGAGCAGTTCTTC. Translating gives CASSLQTSGGAFEQFF.